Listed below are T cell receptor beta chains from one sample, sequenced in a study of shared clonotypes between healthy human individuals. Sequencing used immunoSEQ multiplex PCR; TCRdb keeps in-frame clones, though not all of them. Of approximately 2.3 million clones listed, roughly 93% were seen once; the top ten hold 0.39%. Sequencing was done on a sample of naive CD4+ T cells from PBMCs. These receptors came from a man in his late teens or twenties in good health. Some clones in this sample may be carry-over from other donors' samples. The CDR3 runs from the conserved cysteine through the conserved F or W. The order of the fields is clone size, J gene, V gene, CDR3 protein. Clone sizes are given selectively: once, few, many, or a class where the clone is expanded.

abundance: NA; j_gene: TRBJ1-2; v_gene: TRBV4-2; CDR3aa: CASSQDQRDRGIGYTF
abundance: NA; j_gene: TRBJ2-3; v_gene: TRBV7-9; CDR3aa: CASSWRETSGREGAGTQYF
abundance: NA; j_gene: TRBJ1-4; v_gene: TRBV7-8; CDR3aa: CASRRLNEKLFF
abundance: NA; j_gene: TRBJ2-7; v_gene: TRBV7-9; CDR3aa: CASSIQPQGTQYF
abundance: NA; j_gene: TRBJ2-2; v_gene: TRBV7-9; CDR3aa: CASLLGSNTGELFF
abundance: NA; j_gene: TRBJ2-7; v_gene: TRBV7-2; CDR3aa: CASSGRGLAGSYEQYF
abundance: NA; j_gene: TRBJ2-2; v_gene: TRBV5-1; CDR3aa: CASSLVAGESSNTGELFF
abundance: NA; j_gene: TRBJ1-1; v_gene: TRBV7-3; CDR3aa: CASSLTATGVNTEAFF
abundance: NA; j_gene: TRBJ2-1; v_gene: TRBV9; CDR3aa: CASSEVGAQGEQFF
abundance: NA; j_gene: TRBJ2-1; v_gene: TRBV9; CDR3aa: CASSVDRTSSHEQFF
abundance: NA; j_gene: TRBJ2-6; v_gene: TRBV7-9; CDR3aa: CASRPQGAGGANVLTF
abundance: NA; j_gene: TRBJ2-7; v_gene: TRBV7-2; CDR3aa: CASSLSVTVPYEQYF
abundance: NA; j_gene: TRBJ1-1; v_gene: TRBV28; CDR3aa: CASSRFGGAGEAFF
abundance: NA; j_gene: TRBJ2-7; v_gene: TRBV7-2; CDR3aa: CASSLDSSRTYEQYF
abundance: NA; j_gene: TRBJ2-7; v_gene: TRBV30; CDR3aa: CAWSRYYEQYF
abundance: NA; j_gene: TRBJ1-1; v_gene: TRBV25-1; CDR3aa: CASSERTVGGTEAFF
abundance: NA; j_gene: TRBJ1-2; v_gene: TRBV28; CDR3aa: CASSSRDSFHHPNYGYTF
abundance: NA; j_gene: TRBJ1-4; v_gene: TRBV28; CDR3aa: CASSKQGAANEKLFF
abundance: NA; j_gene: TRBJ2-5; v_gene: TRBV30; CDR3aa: CAWKDDRRGKTQYF
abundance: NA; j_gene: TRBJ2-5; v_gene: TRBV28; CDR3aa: CASSFQSAGQETQYF
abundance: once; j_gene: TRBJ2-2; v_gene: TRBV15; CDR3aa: CATSRRSQTGELFF
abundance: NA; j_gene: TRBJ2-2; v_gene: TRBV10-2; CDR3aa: CASTIAGNTGELFF
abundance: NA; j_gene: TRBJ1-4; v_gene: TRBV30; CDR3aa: CAWSVRRRRANEKLFF
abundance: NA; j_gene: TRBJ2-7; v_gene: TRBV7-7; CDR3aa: CASSFREGGSYEQYF
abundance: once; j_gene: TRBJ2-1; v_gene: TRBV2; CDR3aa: CASITSAGLDFF
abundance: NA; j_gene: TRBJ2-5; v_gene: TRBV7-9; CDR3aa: CASSLGTSGETQYF
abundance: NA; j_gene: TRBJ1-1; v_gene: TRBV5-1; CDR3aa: CASSSGHPNEAFF
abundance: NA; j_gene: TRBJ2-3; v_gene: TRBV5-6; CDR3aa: CVTGGLSTDTQYF
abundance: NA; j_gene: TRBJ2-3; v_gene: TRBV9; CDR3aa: CASSVVITGAQYF
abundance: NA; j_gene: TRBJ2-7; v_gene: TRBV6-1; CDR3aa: CASSKGQIPTYEQYF
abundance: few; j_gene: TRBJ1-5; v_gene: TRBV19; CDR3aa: CASSRGDSNQPQHF
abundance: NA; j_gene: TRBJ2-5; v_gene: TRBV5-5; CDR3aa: CASSLVGIGETQYF
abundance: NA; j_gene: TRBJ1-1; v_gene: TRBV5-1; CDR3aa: CASSPAANTEAFF
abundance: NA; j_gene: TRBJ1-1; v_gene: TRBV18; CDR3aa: CASSPDRGPEAFF
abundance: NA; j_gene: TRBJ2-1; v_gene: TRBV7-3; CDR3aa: CASSPSGNSYNEQFF
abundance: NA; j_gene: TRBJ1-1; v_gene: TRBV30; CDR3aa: CAWSEETGTEAFF
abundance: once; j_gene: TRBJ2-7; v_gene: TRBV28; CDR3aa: CASSWAGVNEQYF
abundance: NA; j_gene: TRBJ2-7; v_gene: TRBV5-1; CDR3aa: CASSFETEREQYF
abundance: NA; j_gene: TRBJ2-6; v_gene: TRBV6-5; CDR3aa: CASSYLQAGANVLTF
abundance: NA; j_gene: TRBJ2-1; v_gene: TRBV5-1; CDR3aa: CASSSGLAGVDEQFF
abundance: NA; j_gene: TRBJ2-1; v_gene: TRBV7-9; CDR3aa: CASSSDRAYYNEQFF
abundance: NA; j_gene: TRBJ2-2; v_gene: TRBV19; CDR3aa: CASSRDRNTGELFF
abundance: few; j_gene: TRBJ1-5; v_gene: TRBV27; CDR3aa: CASSLEGGQPQHF
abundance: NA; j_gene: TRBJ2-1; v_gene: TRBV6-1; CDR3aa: CASSVAGGSYNEQFF
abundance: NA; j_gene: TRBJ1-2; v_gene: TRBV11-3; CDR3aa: CASSTTGLPYGYTF
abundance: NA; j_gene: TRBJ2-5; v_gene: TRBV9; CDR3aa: CASSGGTVQETQYF